What follows are 14 T cell receptor beta chains derived from one specimen sequenced in a study of shared clonotypes between healthy human individuals. Measured with immunoSEQ multiplex PCR; TCRdb has only the in-frame clones, and not every one. Of fewer than 700,000 clones in the sample, around three quarters were seen once. Sequencing was done on a sample of PBMCs. These receptors all come from a woman between 35 and 50 years old in good health. Some clones in this sample may be carry-over from other donors' samples.

V is TRBV7-2 and J is TRBJ2-5, with a possible D match to TRBD1 (5 bases). Trimming pared 5 bases from V and 2 bases from J, leaving 15 bases between. The length of the CDR3 is 15 residues. Germline CDR1 SGHTA, CDR2 FQGNSA. CDR3: CASSPRQSGQETQYF. DNA of the CDR3: TGTGCCAGCAGCCCCAGACAGTCAGGGCAAGAGACCCAGTACTTC.

This clone has only a few counts. The V gene is TRBV11-1, the J gene TRBJ2-2; the D gene is possibly TRBD1 (5 bases). The V gene's germline CDR1 is SGHAT and CDR2 FQDESV (reference sequence). This CDR3 has 17 residues. The ends were cut back, 5 bases at V and 6 bases at J, with 22 bases in the middle. CDR3 in amino acids: CASSPAGLGSGAGELFF. For the CDR3, the DNA is TGTGCCAGCAGCCCAGCAGGGCTGGGATCGGGCGCCGGGGAGCTGTTTTTT.

The CDR3 loop is CASSLVAGTSTDTQYF. In DNA form, the CDR3 reads TGTGCCAGCAGCCTGGTCGCCGGGACTAGCACAGATACGCAGTATTTT. V usage is TRBV7-3 and J usage is TRBJ2-3, with D possibly matching TRBD2 (6 bases). The CDR3 runs to 16 residues. The V and J ends lost 5 bases and 0 bases respectively, with 15 bases between them. Germline values: CDR1 SGHTA, CDR2 FQGTGA.

Remarks on this clone: Other DNA sequences from this sample encode an identical CDR3 as well. The gene calls are TRBV7-9 and TRBJ2-3; D call uncertain. Trimming cost V 1 base and J 2 bases, with 4 bases left between them. CDR1 and CDR2 from the germline V gene are SEHNR and FQNEAQ (reference sequence). The CDR3 extends over 13 amino acids. The CDR3 here is CASSLVSTDTQYF. The CDR3 bases are TGTGCCAGCAGCTTAGTGTCCACAGATACGCAGTATTTT.

The rearrangement joins TRBV5-4 to TRBJ2-7; 7 bases match TRBD1. With 0 bases clipped from V and 7 bases from J, the junction kept 4 bases outside the gene matches. The CDR3 length is 13 residues. Germline loops: CDR1 SGHNT, CDR2 YYREEE (reference sequence). CDR3 coding DNA: TGTGCCAGCAGCTTGGAGACAGGGCGTGAGCAGTACTTC. Translated, it gives CASSLETGREQYF.

The gene calls are TRBV19 and TRBJ2-3; no definite D call. Trimming cost V 6 bases and J 7 bases, with 11 bases left between them. CDR1 is LNHDA and CDR2 is SQIVND in the germline V gene (reference sequence). This CDR3 comprises 12 residues. As DNA, the CDR3 is TGTGCCAGTAGCCCTAGAGGTTATACGCAGTATTTT. Protein sequence: CASSPRGYTQYF.

The V gene is TRBV28, the J gene TRBJ1-1; no reliable D call. Germline assignment: CDR1 MDHEN and CDR2 SYDVKM. V was trimmed by 3 bases and J by 7 bases, leaving 12 bases between them. The length of the CDR3 is 13 residues. This CDR3 is CASSFRMADEAFF. Here the CDR3 DNA reads TGTGCCAGCAGTTTCCGGATGGCAGATGAAGCTTTCTTT.

The rearrangement uses TRBV7-9 and TRBJ2-2; D ambiguous. CDR3 length: 12 amino acids. Trimming cost V 8 bases and J 0 bases, with 4 bases left between them. CDR1 and CDR2 (germline): SEHNR, FQNEAQ (reference sequence). The CDR3 sequence: CASSSNTGELFF. The CDR3 DNA is TGTGCCAGCTCATCGAACACCGGGGAGCTGTTTTTT. The whole variable domain, filled in from reference TRBV7-9 and TRBJ2-2, reads DTGVSQNPRHKITKRGQNVTFRCDPISEHNRLYWYRQTLGQGPEFLTYFQNEAQLEKSRLLSDRFSAERPKGSFSTLEIQRTEQGDSAMYLCASSSNTGELFFGEGSRLTVL.

The chain has TRBV4-3 and TRBJ1-2; D unresolved. The CDR3 spans 15 residues. Trimming cost V 4 bases and J 2 bases, with 14 bases left between them. Germline V lookup: CDR1 LGHNA, CDR2 YSLEER. CDR3 nucleotide sequence: TGCGCCAGCAGCCCCGGTGTGGTGGTCAACTATGGCTACACCTTC. It specifies CASSPGVVVNYGYTF.

The chain combines TRBV28 with TRBJ2-5; 8 nucleotides match TRBD2. CDR3 length: 17 amino acids. V shed 4 bases, J shed 1 base, and the junction held 11 bases outside the gene matches. Germline lookup yields CDR1 MDHEN and CDR2 SYDVKM. The CDR3 DNA reads TGTGCCAGCAGTTCGATCCTAGCGGGTGAACCCCAAGAGACCCAGTACTTC. Translation: CASSSILAGEPQETQYF.

This chain joins TRBV7-6 and TRBJ1-4; D is possibly TRBD1 (5 bases). The CDR3 covers 15 residues. The V and J ends lost 2 bases and 0 bases respectively, with 7 bases between them. Germline CDR1 SGHVS, CDR2 FNYEAQ. The CDR3 nucleotides read TGTGCCAGCAGCTTAACAGGAGCAACTAATGAAAAACTGTTTTTT. Translation: CASSLTGATNEKLFF.

This rearrangement joins TRBV2 to TRBJ1-2; D gene unclear. This CDR3 comprises 14 residues. V was clipped by 6 bases and J by 2 bases, with 13 bases between them. Per the germline V gene, CDR1 is SNHLY and CDR2 is FYNNEI. DNA of the CDR3: TGTGCCAGCAGCGATTGGCAACCCAACTATGGCTACACCTTC. Amino acid sequence: CASSDWQPNYGYTF.

This clone occurred once. CDR3 region: CASSPRRDLDTQYF. CDR3 nucleotides: TGTGCCAGCAGTCCCCGGCGGGACCTAGATACGCAGTATTTT. V and J are TRBV28 and TRBJ2-3, with a tentative D call TRBD2 (6 bases). V was shortened by 5 bases and J by 5 bases, with 14 bases between the two germline ends. CDR1 is MDHEN, CDR2 SYDVKM, per germline. The CDR3 is 14 residues long.

This chain uses TRBV28 with TRBJ2-5; perhaps TRBD1 as D (5 bases). This CDR3 spans 14 amino acids. The V end was cut by 2 bases, the J end by 2 bases, with 9 bases between. Looked up from germline, CDR1 is MDHEN and CDR2 is SYDVKM. The CDR3 bases are TGTGCCAGCAGTTTACTAAACAGGCAAGAGACCCAGTACTTC. The encoded protein is CASSLLNRQETQYF.